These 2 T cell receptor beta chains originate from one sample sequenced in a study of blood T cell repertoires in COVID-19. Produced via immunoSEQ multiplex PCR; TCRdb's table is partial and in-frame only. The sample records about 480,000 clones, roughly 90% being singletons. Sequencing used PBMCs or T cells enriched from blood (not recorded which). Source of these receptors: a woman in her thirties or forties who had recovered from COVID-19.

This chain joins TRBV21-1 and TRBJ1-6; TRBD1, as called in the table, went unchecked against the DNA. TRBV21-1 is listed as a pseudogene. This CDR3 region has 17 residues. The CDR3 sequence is CASSKGHVHLKDSPLHF. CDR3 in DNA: TGTGCCAGCAGCAAAGGGCACGTACACCTGAAAGATTCACCCCTCCACTTT.

The CDR3 nucleotides are TGTGCCAGCAAGATAAACAGGGCGACTCAGCCCCAGCATTTT. Its translation: CASKINRATQPQHF. The chain recombines TRBV27 with TRBJ1-5; tentatively, D is TRBD1 (6 bases). Deletions cut 7 bases from V and 6 bases from J, with 16 bases between. Per germline, CDR1 MNHEY and CDR2 SMNVEV (reference sequence). CDR3 size: 14 residues.